The 30 T cell receptor beta chains presented below share a single source sample, sequenced in a study of T cells after yellow fever vaccination (dated by TCRdb to between 2018 and 2021). The treatment or condition label, read with the paper, signifies: live attenuated yellow fever vaccine strain. The library was produced with 5' RACE. This sample was sequenced with an Illumina HiSeq 2500. TCRdb's own reprocessing of the public reads used fastp at Q25 and MiXCR and kept productive beta chains. When rows share a CDR3 protein, they turn into one entry using the most common DNA and genes. This sample is represented by 500,000 to 650,000 distinct CDR3 sequences; 9% to 15% of them were singletons. The ten largest clones take up 14% to 15% of the sample. The specimen was PBMCs, collected on the day of the yellow fever booster vaccination. These receptors were obtained from a man in his thirties or forties who received the YFV17D yellow fever vaccine.

A word on this clonotype: Compared with germline, one end of the junction differs, possibly owing to a read error. The V gene is TRBV9, the J gene TRBJ1-2; D ambiguous. Germline V CDR1 and CDR2: SGDLS, YYNGEE. There are 12 residues in the CDR3. CDR3 DNA sequence: TGTGCCAGCAGCGTCTCTAAATATGGCTACACCTTC. Protein product: CASSVSKYGYTF.

In this sample, this clonotype turned up a few times. The chain employs TRBV18 and TRBJ2-3; D is unresolved. This CDR3 contains 13 residues. Trimming removed 4 bases from V and 2 bases from J, with 7 bases in between. The germline gives CDR1 KGHSH, CDR2 LQKENI. Here the CDR3 reads CASSQAYTDTQYF. CDR3 in DNA: TGTGCCAGCTCACAGGCCTACACAGATACGCAGTATTTT.

This clonotype came up a few times. The V and J genes are TRBV20-1 and TRBJ2-3; D not certain. V was shortened by 3 bases and J by 4 bases, with 14 bases between the two germline ends. The CDR3 has 14 amino acids. Per the germline V gene, CDR1 is DFQATT and CDR2 is SNEGSKA (reference sequence). The CDR3 sequence is CSASLRPGPDTQYF. The DNA for the CDR3 is TGCAGTGCTAGTTTGCGACCCGGACCAGATACGCAGTATTTT.

The rearrangement uses TRBV28 and TRBJ2-2, with D perhaps matching TRBD1 (5 bases). The V gene's germline CDR1 is MDHEN and CDR2 SYDVKM. The CDR3 is 14 residues long. Trimming removed 8 bases at V and 4 bases at J, with 14 bases between. Written as DNA, the CDR3 is TGTGCCAGCGCGATCCCTGGGGCCACCGGGGAGCTGTTTTTT. Encoded protein: CASAIPGATGELFF.

This clonotype was detected ten times or more. The chain joins TRBV20-1 to TRBJ2-1, with TRBD2 as a possible D gene (5 bases). V was pared by 0 bases and J by 0 bases, with 6 bases between. Germline V CDR1 and CDR2: DFQATT, SNEGSKA (reference sequence). This CDR3 comprises 14 residues. CDR3 amino acids: CSARDRDSYNEQFF. In DNA, the CDR3 is TGCAGTGCTAGAGATCGGGACTCCTACAATGAGCAGTTCTTC.

The V and J genes are TRBV10-3 and TRBJ2-1; 8 bases line up with TRBD2. Germline V lookup: CDR1 ENHRY, CDR2 SYGVKD. V was clipped by 6 bases and J by 5 bases; unmatched bases: 9. The length of the CDR3 is 15 residues. Here the CDR3 DNA reads TGTGCCATCAGGAGTAGCGGGGTGGACAACAATGAGCAGTTCTTC. This encodes CAIRSSGVDNNEQFF.

CDR3: CASTPGGLEYGYTF. DNA of the CDR3: TGTGCCAGCACCCCCGGGGGACTGGAGTATGGCTACACCTTC. The chain links TRBV7-2 to TRBJ1-2; tentative D call: TRBD1 (5 bases). The CDR3 runs 14 residues. Germline values: CDR1 SGHTA, CDR2 FQGNSA. Trimming took off 7 bases at V and 5 bases at J, with 17 bases between the two ends.

V usage is TRBV20-1 and J usage is TRBJ2-5, with no clear D. Per the germline V gene, CDR1 is DFQATT and CDR2 is SNEGSKA (reference sequence). The CDR3 totals 14 residues. V lost 1 base and J lost 4, with 13 bases in between. As DNA, the CDR3 is TGCAGTGCTAGAGTACGAGGCCAAGTAGAGACCCAGTACTTC. Its translation: CSARVRGQVETQYF.

The rearrangement uses TRBV6-2 or TRBV6-3 and TRBJ1-1, with D unclear. With 7 bases removed from V and 4 bases from J, the gap between germline ends came to 16 bases. The CDR3 extends over 14 amino acids. Germline loops: CDR1 MNHEY, CDR2 SVGEGT. CDR3 sequence reads: CASTPVGRGTEAFF. DNA of the CDR3: TGTGCCAGCACCCCTGTCGGGCGAGGCACTGAAGCTTTCTTT.

There are a few counts of this clonotype. This chain connects TRBV20-1 to TRBJ2-7; weak D call: TRBD1 (6 bases). V lost 4 bases, J lost 3 bases, and 22 bases lay in between. The CDR3 totals 16 residues. The V gene's germline CDR1 is DFQATT and CDR2 SNEGSKA (reference sequence). CDR3 in amino acids: CSANPLTGPNLYEQYF. Written as DNA, the CDR3 is TGCAGTGCTAATCCACTGACAGGACCGAATCTCTACGAGCAGTACTTC.

This clonotype was seen a few times. This chain joins TRBV10-2 and TRBJ1-6; no definite D call. V was cut by 3 bases and J by 10 bases, with 13 bases left in between. The CDR3 totals 14 residues. From germline, CDR1 is WSHSY and CDR2 SAAADI. CDR3 in DNA: TGCGCCAGCAGTGATGGTCAATACGGCTCACCCCTCCACTTT. Amino acid sequence: CASSDGQYGSPLHF.

This clonotype was observed a few times. The rearrangement uses TRBV28 and TRBJ2-7, with D uncertain. Germline CDR1 and CDR2: MDHEN and SYDVKM. This CDR3 is 13 amino acids long. The germline V and J ends were trimmed by 5 bases and 6 bases, with 14 bases remaining between them. The CDR3 sequence is CASSVRVLTEQYF. The CDR3, as DNA: TGTGCCAGCAGTGTTAGGGTTTTGACCGAGCAGTACTTC.

The sample holds a few counts of this clonotype. This chain joins TRBV25-1 and TRBJ2-3; 12 bases are shared with TRBD2. V lost 8 bases and J lost 0; bases outside the gene matches: 3. Germline V lookup: CDR1 MGHDK, CDR2 SYGVNS. The CDR3 is made up of 15 amino acids. CDR3: CASGGTSGSTDTQYF. The CDR3 coding sequence is TGTGCCAGCGGGGGGACTAGCGGGAGCACAGATACGCAGTATTTT.

This clonotype has just a few counts. V and J are TRBV5-1 and TRBJ2-6, with D maybe TRBD1 (6 bases). Germline loops: CDR1 SGHRS, CDR2 YFSETQ. CDR3 length: 15 residues. The V end was cut by 4 bases, the J end by 1 base, with 9 bases between. In DNA form, the CDR3 reads TGCGCCAGCAGCATGGACAGATCTGGGGCCAACGTCCTGACTTTC. It is translated as CASSMDRSGANVLTF.

The rearrangement links TRBV7-8 to TRBJ2-7, with a weak D call TRBD2 (6 bases). With 5 bases removed from V and 2 bases from J, the gap between germline ends came to 13 bases. Germline-derived CDR1 and CDR2 are SGHVS and FQNEAQ. This CDR3 region has 14 residues. CDR3 DNA: TGTGCCAGCAGCCCGGGACTGGAAACCTACGAGCAGTACTTC. This codes for CASSPGLETYEQYF.

This chain joins TRBV5-1 and TRBJ1-1; no definite D call. V was cut by 1 base and J by 4 bases, with 11 bases left in between. CDR1 and CDR2 from the germline V gene are SGHRS and YFSETQ. CDR3 length equals 14 residues. The CDR3: CASSLFAVGTEAFF. In DNA form, the CDR3 reads TGCGCCAGCAGCTTGTTCGCAGTCGGCACTGAAGCTTTCTTT.

The V gene is TRBV2, the J gene TRBJ2-7; 15 nucleotides line up with TRBD2. Germline loops: CDR1 SNHLY, CDR2 FYNNEI. The CDR3 runs 15 residues. Losses at the gene ends were 6 bases for V and 6 bases for J; bases not matched to a gene: 6. Here the CDR3 reads CASSETGLAGGEQYF. CDR3 DNA: TGTGCCAGCAGCGAAACGGGACTAGCGGGAGGCGAGCAGTACTTC.

The chain has TRBV24-1 and TRBJ2-3, with D perhaps matching TRBD2 (5 bases). From germline, CDR1 is KGHDR and CDR2 SFDVKD. The CDR3 loop spans 14 amino acids. V gave up 5 bases and J gave up 0 bases, with 8 bases separating them. CDR3 DNA: TGTGCCACCAGTGCCGGCGGGAGCACAGATACGCAGTATTTT. It codes for CATSAGGSTDTQYF.

The CDR3 sequence: CSAQPSGRVHEQFF. For the CDR3, the DNA is TGCAGTGCCCAACCTAGCGGGAGGGTCCATGAGCAGTTCTTC. The V call is TRBV20-1, the J call TRBJ2-1; 12 bases are shared with TRBD2. The germline V gene encodes CDR1 DFQATT and CDR2 SNEGSKA (reference sequence). The CDR3 totals 14 residues. V gave up 6 bases and J gave up 8 bases; unmatched junction bases: 8.

The chain combines TRBV5-1 with TRBJ1-1; D might be TRBD1 (5 bases). From germline, CDR1 is SGHRS and CDR2 YFSETQ. The V end was cut by 0 bases, the J end by 0 bases, with 12 bases between. The CDR3 covers 16 residues. The CDR3 region is CASSLEGATMNTEAFF. DNA of the CDR3: TGCGCCAGCAGCTTGGAAGGGGCTACAATGAACACTGAAGCTTTCTTT. Full variable domain (rest looked up from reference TRBV5-1 and TRBJ1-1): KAGVTQTPRYLIKTRGQQVTLSCSPISGHRSVSWYQQTPGQGLQFLFEYFSETQRNKGNFPGRFSGRQFSNSRSEMNVSTLELGDSALYLCASSLEGATMNTEAFFGQGTRLTVV.

The V call is TRBV7-2, the J call TRBJ2-3; 10 bases map to TRBD2. The CDR3 covers 16 residues. Germline CDR1 is SGHTA and CDR2 is FQGNSA. Trimming removed 3 bases from V and 3 bases from J; junction bases left unmatched: 6. The CDR3 spells CASSLASTSGTDTQYF. In DNA form, the CDR3 reads TGTGCCAGCAGCTTGGCATCGACTAGCGGGACAGATACGCAGTATTTT.

This clonotype was counted many times. The rearrangement joins TRBV5-1 to TRBJ2-1; TRBD2 matches 7 bases. Looked up from germline, CDR1 is SGHRS and CDR2 is YFSETQ. Germline trimming cut 2 bases from V and 0 bases from J; bases unmatched to any gene: 2. The CDR3 is made up of 15 amino acids. The CDR3: CASSFGEGSYNEQFF. CDR3 in DNA: TGCGCCAGCAGCTTCGGGGAGGGCTCCTACAATGAGCAGTTCTTC. Using reference TRBV5-1 and TRBJ2-1 for the parts outside the CDR3, the full variable domain is KAGVTQTPRYLIKTRGQQVTLSCSPISGHRSVSWYQQTPGQGLQFLFEYFSETQRNKGNFPGRFSGRQFSNSRSEMNVSTLELGDSALYLCASSFGEGSYNEQFFGPGTRLTVL.

This chain joins TRBV20-1 and TRBJ2-5; TRBD1 aligns across 9 bases. V shed 5 bases and J 4 bases; nucleotides not matched to a gene: 5. Germline V gene lookup returns CDR1 DFQATT and CDR2 SNEGSKA (reference sequence). The CDR3 totals 13 residues. Written as DNA, the CDR3 is TGCAGTGCTCCGGGACAGGGTAGAGAGACCCAGTACTTC. Translated, it gives CSAPGQGRETQYF.

There are a few counts of this clonotype. The chain joins TRBV9 to TRBJ2-7; D might be TRBD2 (6 bases). Looked up from germline, CDR1 is SGDLS and CDR2 is YYNGEE. V was clipped by 3 bases and J by 2 bases, with 12 bases between them. The CDR3 contains 14 residues. As DNA, the CDR3 is TGTGCCAGCAGCGCCCGGGAGAAGACCTACGAGCAGTACTTC. Protein sequence: CASSAREKTYEQYF.

This clonotype was detected a few times. The chain links TRBV6-5 to TRBJ1-2, with D possibly matching TRBD1 (5 bases). This CDR3 is 15 amino acids long. Germline V lookup: CDR1 MNHEY, CDR2 SVGAGI. Trimming cost V 0 bases and J 3 bases, with 11 bases left between them. The CDR3 spells CASSYSRQPHYGYTF. As DNA, the CDR3 is TGTGCCAGCAGTTACTCGAGACAGCCCCACTATGGCTACACCTTC.

The chain is built from TRBV12-3 or TRBV12-4 and TRBJ1-1; D may be TRBD1 (5 bases). V was clipped by 3 bases and J by 7 bases, with 12 bases between them. The length of the CDR3 is 13 residues. As DNA, the CDR3 is TGTGCCAGCAGTTTTGGGGGGTCGTTTGAAGCTTTCTTT. This translates into CASSFGGSFEAFF.

The V gene is TRBV5-1, the J gene TRBJ2-7; D gene unclear. Germline CDR1 SGHRS, CDR2 YFSETQ. Trimming removed 4 bases at V and 1 base at J, with 15 bases between. The CDR3 sequence is 15 residues long. The CDR3 nucleotides read TGCGCCAGCAGCAGACTGGAGTTTTTATCCTACGAGCAGTACTTC. Residues: CASSRLEFLSYEQYF.

This clonotype came up many times. The gene calls are TRBV5-1 and TRBJ2-1; 7 nucleotides agree with TRBD2. V shed 7 bases, J shed 7 bases, and the junction held 17 bases outside the gene matches. This CDR3 contains 16 residues. Germline CDR1 SGHRS, CDR2 YFSETQ. DNA of the CDR3: TGCGCCAGCGCCCGGACCGTTAGCGGGTACGGGAATGAGCAGTTCTTC. The encoded protein is CASARTVSGYGNEQFF.

The chain uses TRBV28 and TRBJ2-1; 10 nucleotides line up with TRBD1. The CDR3 is 14 residues long. Looked up from germline, CDR1 is MDHEN and CDR2 is SYDVKM. The junction had 5 bases not matched to a gene; V was cut back by 6 bases and J by 6 bases. This chain's CDR3 is CASRTGGIVNEQFF. The CDR3 DNA reads TGTGCCAGCAGGACAGGGGGCATCGTCAATGAGCAGTTCTTC.

In this sample, this clonotype turned up a few times. The rearrangement links TRBV6-1 to TRBJ2-7; D perhaps matches TRBD2 (5 bases). The V and J ends lost 7 bases and 2 bases respectively, with 9 bases between them. The CDR3 consists of 12 residues. CDR1 and CDR2 (germline): MNHNS, SASEGT. DNA for the CDR3: TGTGCCAGCACCCCCGGGGCCTACGAGCAGTACTTC. Its translation is CASTPGAYEQYF.